The 8 T cell receptor beta chains reported below all come from one sample, sequenced in a study of blood T cells in healthy people across ages. PCR was performed a second time for about 6 to 11 cycles using a sample-barcoded 5' primer and a J-beta primer mix. TCRdb fed the 5' RACE reads into MiXCR, producing one record per CDR3 protein. The top ten hold roughly 3.6% of the sample, which has over 600,000 distinct CDR3 sequences, 20% to 25% seen once. Source material: blood. The source is a man in his 70s in good health.

This clonotype was counted only a few times. The chain joins TRBV28 to TRBJ2-1; 9 bases match TRBD2. Germline loops: CDR1 MDHEN, CDR2 SYDVKM. V lost 5 bases and J lost 4; bases outside the gene matches: 9. CDR3 length: 16 amino acids. In DNA, the CDR3 is TGTGCCAGCAGTAGCCGGGGGGCGGGGGGGTACAATGAGCAGTTCTTC. The encoded protein is CASSSRGAGGYNEQFF.

The chain is built from TRBV6-5 and TRBJ2-3, with 8 bases aligning to TRBD2. Germline V lookup: CDR1 MNHEY, CDR2 SVGAGI. V lost 0 bases and J lost 5; bases outside the gene matches: 10. The CDR3 totals 17 residues. CDR3 sequence (DNA): TGTGCCAGCAGTTACTCGCCCTATAGCCGGGAGGGAGATACGCAGTATTTT. Translating it yields CASSYSPYSREGDTQYF.

Points on this clonotype: A clone one base away is much larger, so this may be a read error. V is TRBV7-2 and J is TRBJ1-1; no firm D call. There are 13 residues in the CDR3. V shed 1 base and J shed 0 bases, with 3 bases lying between them. The germline gives CDR1 SGHTA, CDR2 FQGNSA. The CDR3: CASSLEMNTEAFF. The CDR3 DNA reads TGTGCCAGCAGCTTAGAGATGAACACTGAAGCTTTCTTT.

This clonotype was found a few times. V gene TRBV18 combines with J gene TRBJ2-7, with D perhaps given as TRBD1 or TRBD2 (5 bases each). Germline values: CDR1 KGHSH, CDR2 LQKENI. The CDR3 is 14 residues long. The ends were cut back, 6 bases at V and 3 bases at J, with 15 bases in the middle. CDR3 bases: TGTGCCAGCTCGCCCGGGACGGAGGTCTACGAGCAGTACTTC. Its protein is CASSPGTEVYEQYF.

In this sample, this clonotype turned up many times. This sequence joins TRBV20-1 and TRBJ2-4; D uncertain. The CDR3 has 15 residues. Germline CDR1 reads DFQATT; CDR2 reads SNEGSKA (reference sequence). Trimming left V 0 bases short and J 1 base short, with 10 bases between. CDR3 protein: CSARDREMAKNIQYF. In DNA form, the CDR3 reads TGCAGTGCTAGAGATAGAGAGATGGCCAAAAACATTCAGTACTTC.

The chain uses TRBV28 and TRBJ2-2; D ambiguous. This CDR3 spans 12 amino acids. Germline CDR1 is MDHEN and CDR2 is SYDVKM. Trimming took off 6 bases at V and 8 bases at J, with 10 bases between the two ends. The CDR3 coding sequence is TGTGCCAGCAGCCCTGGGATTGGGGAGCTGTTTTTT. Translation gives CASSPGIGELFF.

This clonotype was counted a few times. The chain links TRBV2 to TRBJ1-4; D is perhaps TRBD1 (5 bases). The V end was cut by 0 bases, the J end by 2 bases, with 7 bases between. This CDR3 is built from 15 residues. Looked up from germline, CDR1 is SNHLY and CDR2 is FYNNEI. CDR3 DNA: TGTGCCAGCAGTGAAGCGAGGGGTACTAATGAAAAACTGTTTTTT. Translating it yields CASSEARGTNEKLFF.

The chain employs TRBV14 and TRBJ1-6; TRBD1 might be the D (6 bases). Trimming left V 1 base short and J 10 bases short, with 14 bases between. The CDR3 runs to 15 residues. Germline V gene lookup returns CDR1 SGHDN and CDR2 FVKESK. The CDR3 loop reads CASSQAQGRHSPLHF. CDR3 bases: TGTGCCAGCAGCCAAGCACAGGGAAGGCACTCACCCCTCCACTTT.